Shown below are 21 T cell receptor beta chains from a single sample sequenced in a study of cytomegalovirus exposure and HLA in healthy donors. 60 Vbeta and 13 Jbeta primers were used in PCR. The method was immunoSEQ multiplex PCR; TCRdb's version includes in-frame clones alone and lacks a portion of them. The data hold about 130,000 clones, with more than 60% observed a single time. The source material was PBMCs. The receptors shown here come from a woman in her sixties or seventies in good health and CMV-seropositive.

The rearrangement uses TRBV7-2 and TRBJ1-1; the D gene is possibly TRBD1 (5 bases). CDR1 SGHTA and CDR2 FQGNSA come from the germline V gene. With 2 bases removed from V and 1 base from J, the gap between germline ends came to 8 bases. The CDR3 contains 14 residues. This chain's CDR3 is CASSLYGGNTEAFF. DNA for the CDR3: TGTGCCAGCAGCTTATACGGGGGGAACACTGAAGCTTTCTTT.

The chain joins TRBV7-9 to TRBJ2-7; TRBD2 matches 8 bases. The germline CDR1 and CDR2 sequences are SEHNR and FQNEAQ (reference sequence). The CDR3 spans 14 residues. V dropped 6 bases and J dropped 0; count of bases not matched to a gene: 4. In nucleotides, the CDR3 is TGTGCCAGCAGTACGGGGGGGAGCTCCTACGAGCAGTACTTC. This encodes CASSTGGSSYEQYF.

The chain is built from TRBV4-3 and TRBJ1-1, with D hard to call. The CDR3 is 16 residues long. Germline V gene lookup returns CDR1 LGHNA and CDR2 YSLEER. V was shortened by 0 bases and J by 1 base, with 12 bases between the two germline ends. CDR3 sequence: CASSQELMRQNTEAFF. CDR3 bases: TGCGCCAGCAGCCAAGAATTGATGAGGCAGAACACTGAAGCTTTCTTT.

The rearrangement links TRBV4-2 to TRBJ1-2; TRBD1 might be the D (6 bases). The CDR3 is 14 residues long. The V and J ends lost 5 bases and 6 bases respectively, with 16 bases between them. Looked up from germline, CDR1 is LGHNA and CDR2 is YNFKEQ. CDR3 protein: CASSYSLDSDGYTF. Here the CDR3 DNA reads TGTGCCAGCAGCTACTCCCTGGACAGCGATGGCTACACCTTC.

The V call is TRBV7-2, the J call TRBJ2-1; D is perhaps TRBD2 (5 bases). Germline-derived CDR1 and CDR2 are SGHTA and FQGNSA. The CDR3 consists of 16 residues. The V and J ends lost 5 bases and 7 bases respectively, with 21 bases between them. The CDR3 loop is CASSRRRTRVGNEQFF. Written as DNA, the CDR3 is TGTGCCAGCAGCCGCCGGAGGACGCGGGTAGGGAATGAGCAGTTCTTC.

The chain employs TRBV7-9 and TRBJ1-2; D unclear. The germline V gene encodes CDR1 SEHNR and CDR2 FQNEAQ (reference sequence). V dropped 0 bases and J dropped 7 bases, with 6 bases sitting between them. CDR3 size: 12 residues. CDR3 sequence reads: CASSLAQAGYTF. The CDR3 coding sequence is TGTGCCAGCAGCTTAGCGCAGGCTGGCTACACCTTC.

This chain links TRBV9 with TRBJ2-7, with D tentatively TRBD2 (5 bases). V dropped 4 bases and J dropped 3 bases, with 11 bases sitting between them. The CDR3 is 13 residues long. Germline-derived CDR1 and CDR2 are SGDLS and YYNGEE. CDR3 sequence (DNA): TGTGCCAGCAGCCCCGGGATCCTCTACGAGCAGTACTTC. Its translation is CASSPGILYEQYF.

The chain joins TRBV5-5 to TRBJ1-1; 7 bases are shared with TRBD1. Per the germline V gene, CDR1 is SGHKS and CDR2 is YYEKEE (reference sequence). V lost 0 bases, J lost 7 bases, and 15 bases stayed unmatched. The CDR3 sequence is 17 residues long. In DNA form, the CDR3 reads TGTGCCAGCAGCTTGGCCAGGGGGACTTTATTACTGAATGAAGCTTTCTTT. It yields the protein CASSLARGTLLLNEAFF.

The chain uses TRBV7-2 and TRBJ2-4, with 7 bases identical to TRBD1. CDR1 and CDR2 from the germline V gene are SGHTA and FQGNSA. This CDR3 is 14 amino acids long. V trimming: 4 bases; J trimming: 11 bases; junction bases outside the gene matches: 11. In nucleotides, the CDR3 is TGTGCCAGCAGCTCTATGGGACAGAGAACCCTTCAGTACTTC. Residues: CASSSMGQRTLQYF.

This chain connects TRBV28 to TRBJ1-5; 8 bases align to TRBD1. CDR3 length: 15 amino acids. From germline, CDR1 is MDHEN and CDR2 SYDVKM. V lost 6 bases, J lost 0 bases, and 4 bases stayed unmatched. CDR3 DNA sequence: TGTGCCAGCAGCGCGGACAGGGATAGCAATCAGCCCCAGCATTTT. This translates into CASSADRDSNQPQHF.

The V and J genes are TRBV7-2 and TRBJ2-7, with D maybe TRBD2 (6 bases). Between the trimmed V and J ends, which lost 1 base and 4 bases, there was a span of 17 bases. Germline V gene sequence: CDR1 SGHTA, CDR2 FQGNSA. The CDR3 runs to 16 residues. CDR3 DNA sequence: TGTGCCAGCAGCTTAGGGCCTCCGGGGACTTTATACGAGCAGTACTTC. Encoded protein: CASSLGPPGTLYEQYF.

This chain links TRBV27 with TRBJ2-3, with 10 nucleotides matching TRBD1. Germline CDR1 reads MNHEY; CDR2 reads SMNVEV (reference sequence). V dropped 6 bases and J dropped 4; count of bases not matched to a gene: 10. This CDR3 spans 16 amino acids. The CDR3 DNA is TGTGCCAGCAGCTCATCTGACAGGGGGCTTGCAGATACGCAGTATTTT. Translated: CASSSSDRGLADTQYF.

The genes are TRBV4-3 and TRBJ2-1; D not certain. This CDR3 region has 15 residues. Trimming took off 5 bases at V and 0 bases at J, with 11 bases between the two ends. The germline V gene has CDR1 LGHNA and CDR2 YSLEER. This CDR3 reads CASSSVSSSYNEQFF. The CDR3 DNA reads as TGCGCCAGCAGCTCCGTATCGAGCTCCTACAATGAGCAGTTCTTC.

The DNA for the CDR3 is TGTGCCAGCTCACCCCAGGGGCAGGGGAACACCATATATTTT. Translated, it gives CASSPQGQGNTIYF. This sequence joins TRBV18 and TRBJ1-3; TRBD1 is a possible D gene (6 bases). Per germline, CDR1 KGHSH and CDR2 LQKENI. Trimming pared 3 bases from V and 7 bases from J, leaving 13 bases between. The CDR3 covers 14 residues.

Written as DNA, the CDR3 is TGTGCCAGCAGCTTCTACAGGGGGCTGAACAATCAGCCCCAGCATTTT. Its translation is CASSFYRGLNNQPQHF. The gene calls are TRBV7-9 and TRBJ1-5, with 9 bases lining up with TRBD1. With V trimmed by 3 bases and J by 3 bases, 6 bases remained unmatched. Germline V gene data show CDR1 as SEHNR and CDR2 as FQNEAQ (reference sequence). The CDR3 is 16 residues long.

This chain links TRBV12-5 with TRBJ2-7; D call uncertain. The CDR3 is 13 amino acids. Per germline, CDR1 LGHNT and CDR2 FRNRAP. V lost 1 base and J lost 0, with 4 bases in between. CDR3: CASGLAGSYEQYF. The CDR3 nucleotides read TGTGCTAGTGGTTTGGCCGGCTCCTACGAGCAGTACTTC.

V and J are TRBV2 and TRBJ1-6; 10 bases are a match to TRBD1. In germline, CDR1 is SNHLY, CDR2 FYNNEI. CDR3 size: 13 residues. V was pared by 5 bases and J by 9 bases, with 1 base of the junction left unmatched. In nucleotides, the CDR3 is TGTGCCAGCAGTAGGACAGGGGGTTCACCCCTCCACTTT. Translating gives CASSRTGGSPLHF.

The rearrangement uses TRBV7-2 and TRBJ2-7, with D perhaps matching TRBD1 (5 bases). The CDR3 is made up of 16 amino acids. V gave up 0 bases and J gave up 4 bases, with 16 bases separating them. Germline V gene data show CDR1 as SGHTA and CDR2 as FQGNSA. The CDR3 region has the DNA TGTGCCAGCAGCTTAGCGGGGCAGGCTTTGGGTTACGAGCAGTACTTC. Its translation is CASSLAGQALGYEQYF.

The chain carries TRBV29-1 and TRBJ2-5; 9 nucleotides line up with TRBD2. The CDR3 is 15 amino acids. J lost 5 bases, V lost 1 base, and 8 bases had no gene match. CDR1 and CDR2 (germline): SQVTM, ANQGSEA. The CDR3 is CSVEASSGGWETQYF. CDR3 DNA: TGCAGCGTTGAAGCCTCCAGCGGGGGGTGGGAGACCCAGTACTTC.

This rearrangement joins TRBV18 to TRBJ1-1, with 7 bases identical to TRBD1. The V segment lost 6 bases and the J segment 2 bases; nucleotides outside the gene matches: 6. CDR3 length: 14 residues. Looked up from germline, CDR1 is KGHSH and CDR2 is LQKENI. The CDR3 bases are TGTGCCAGCTCGGCGGACAGGCCCAACACTGAAGCTTTCTTT. Translating gives CASSADRPNTEAFF.

There are a few counts of this clone. The rearrangement joins TRBV7-3 to TRBJ2-1; 7 nucleotides match TRBD1. V lost 4 bases, J lost 0 bases, and 3 bases stayed unmatched. Germline-derived CDR1 and CDR2 are SGHTA and FQGTGA. The CDR3 has 15 residues. The CDR3 sequence is CASSSGQNSYNEQFF. CDR3 DNA sequence: TGTGCCAGCAGCTCGGGACAGAACTCCTACAATGAGCAGTTCTTC.